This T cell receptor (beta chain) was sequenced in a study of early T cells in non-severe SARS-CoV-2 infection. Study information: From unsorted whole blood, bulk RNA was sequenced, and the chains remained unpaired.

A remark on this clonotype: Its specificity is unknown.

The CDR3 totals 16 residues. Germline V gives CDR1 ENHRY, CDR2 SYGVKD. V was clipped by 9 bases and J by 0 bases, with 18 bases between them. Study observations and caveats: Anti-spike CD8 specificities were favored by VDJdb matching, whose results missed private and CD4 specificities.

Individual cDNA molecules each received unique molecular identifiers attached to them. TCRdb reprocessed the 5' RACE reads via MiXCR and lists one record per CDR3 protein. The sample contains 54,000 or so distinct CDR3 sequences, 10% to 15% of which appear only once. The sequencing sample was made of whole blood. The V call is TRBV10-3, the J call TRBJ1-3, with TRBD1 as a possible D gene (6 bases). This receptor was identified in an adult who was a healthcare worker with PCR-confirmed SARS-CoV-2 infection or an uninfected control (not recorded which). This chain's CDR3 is CAISRQEPSSGNTIYF. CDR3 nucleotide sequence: TGTGCCATTAGCCGACAGGAACCATCCTCTGGAAACACCATATATTTT.